This TCR beta chain is from a study of T-cell reconstitution after alpha-beta-depleted transplantation in children. CDR1 and CDR2 from the germline V gene are SNHLY and FYNNEI. V was clipped by 6 bases and J by 6 bases; unmatched bases: 4. This CDR3 has 12 residues. The authors prepared the TCRbeta library with unique molecular identifiers. TCRdb independently ran MiXCR on the PCR reads; one entry per CDR3 protein. This repertoire shows around 960,000 distinct CDR3 sequences, under 30% found once; its top ten account for around 30%. This clonotype was recorded at least ten times. V and J are TRBV2 and TRBJ2-7; the match to TRBD1 covers 8 bases. Specimen: PBMCs, mostly from graft donor cells, collected 360 days after TCRalphabeta/CD19-depleted stem cell transplant. The source is a boy under two years old who had a stem cell transplant for SCID, so the T cells may come from the graft donor. Here the CDR3 DNA reads TGTGCCAGCAGGCGGGACAGGAGCGAGCAGTACTTC. Its translation is CASRRDRSEQYF.